This TCR beta chain appears in the sequencing data of a study of cytomegalovirus exposure and HLA in healthy donors. Points from the study as a whole: Researchers catalogued roughly 170 TCR beta chains as cytomegalovirus-associated.

This clone was detected only once. Its target is not known. The study drew the donors from its roughly 110-subject validation cohort, separate from the approximately 700-subject first cohort. The CDR3 runs to 15 residues. Germline lookup yields CDR1 LGHNA and CDR2 YSLEER. The V and J ends lost 0 bases and 4 bases, in that order; junction bases with no gene match: 5. The data were produced by immunoSEQ multiplex PCR, yet TCRdb's version contains in-frame clones alone and is incomplete. The sample has 150,000 to 200,000 clones; around four fifths are singletons. Specimen: PBMCs. The chain has TRBV4-3 and TRBJ1-2, with 7 bases that match TRBD1. The receptor was isolated from a man aged 25 to 40 in good health and CMV-seropositive. The CDR3 DNA sequence: TGCGCCAGCAGCCAAGACCCAGGGACAGCCTATGGCTACACCTTC. Translating gives CASSQDPGTAYGYTF.